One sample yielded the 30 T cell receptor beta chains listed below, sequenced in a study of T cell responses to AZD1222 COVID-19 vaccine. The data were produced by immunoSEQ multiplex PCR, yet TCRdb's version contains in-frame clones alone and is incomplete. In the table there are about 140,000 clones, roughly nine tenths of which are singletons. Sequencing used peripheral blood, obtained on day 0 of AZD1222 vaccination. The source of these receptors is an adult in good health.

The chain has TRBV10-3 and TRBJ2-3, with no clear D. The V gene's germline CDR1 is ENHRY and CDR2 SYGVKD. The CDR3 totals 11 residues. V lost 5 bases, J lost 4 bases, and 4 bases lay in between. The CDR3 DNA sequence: TGTGCCATCAGTCCTTCAGATACGCAGTATTTT. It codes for CAISPSDTQYF.

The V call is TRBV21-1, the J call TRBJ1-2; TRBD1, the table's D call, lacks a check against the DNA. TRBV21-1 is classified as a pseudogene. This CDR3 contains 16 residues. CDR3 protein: CATPKDRGPQGYGYTF. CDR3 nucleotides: TGTGCCACCCCGAAGGACAGGGGGCCCCAAGGCTATGGCTACACCTTC.

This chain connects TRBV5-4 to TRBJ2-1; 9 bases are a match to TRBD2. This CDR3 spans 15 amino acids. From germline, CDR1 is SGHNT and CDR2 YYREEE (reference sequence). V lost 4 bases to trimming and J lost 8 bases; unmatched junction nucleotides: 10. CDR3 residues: CASSPGGSGGDEQFF. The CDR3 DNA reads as TGTGCCAGCAGCCCTGGTGGTAGCGGGGGCGATGAGCAGTTCTTC.

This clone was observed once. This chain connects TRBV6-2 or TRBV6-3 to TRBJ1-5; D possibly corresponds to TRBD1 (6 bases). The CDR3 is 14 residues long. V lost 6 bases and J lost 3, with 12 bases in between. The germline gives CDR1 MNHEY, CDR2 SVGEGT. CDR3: CASSQQGANQPQHF. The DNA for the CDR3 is TGTGCCAGCAGCCAACAGGGAGCCAATCAGCCCCAGCATTTT.

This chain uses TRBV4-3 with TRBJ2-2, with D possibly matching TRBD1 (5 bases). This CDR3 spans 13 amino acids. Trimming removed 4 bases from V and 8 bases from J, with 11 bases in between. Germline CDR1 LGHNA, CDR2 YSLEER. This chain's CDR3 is CASSRGLLGELFF. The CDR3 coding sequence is TGCGCCAGCAGCCGGGGCCTTCTTGGGGAGCTGTTTTTT.

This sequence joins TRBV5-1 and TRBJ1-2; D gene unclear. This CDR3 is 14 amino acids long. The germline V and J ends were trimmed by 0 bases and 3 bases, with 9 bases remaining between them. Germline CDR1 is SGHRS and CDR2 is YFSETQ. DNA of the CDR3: TGCGCCAGCAGCTTGGAGGGTCACGACTATGGCTACACCTTC. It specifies CASSLEGHDYGYTF.

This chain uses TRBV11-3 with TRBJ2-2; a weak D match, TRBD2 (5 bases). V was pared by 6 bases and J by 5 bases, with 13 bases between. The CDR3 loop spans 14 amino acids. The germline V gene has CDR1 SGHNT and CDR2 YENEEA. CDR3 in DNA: TGTGCCAGCAGAGGACGGACGGGGACCGGGGAGCTGTTTTTT. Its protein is CASRGRTGTGELFF. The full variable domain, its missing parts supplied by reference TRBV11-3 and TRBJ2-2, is EAGVVQSPRYKIIEKKQPVAFWCNPISGHNTLYWYLQNLGQGPELLIRYENEEAVDDSQLPKDRFSAERLKGVDSTLKIQPAELGDSAVYLCASRGRTGTGELFFGEGSRLTVL.

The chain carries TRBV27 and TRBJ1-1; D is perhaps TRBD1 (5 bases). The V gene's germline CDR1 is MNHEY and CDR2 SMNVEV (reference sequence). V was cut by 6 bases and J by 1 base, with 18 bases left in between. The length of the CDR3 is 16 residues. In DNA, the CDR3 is TGTGCCAGCAGGTCGAACCCCAGGGCGGAGAACACTGAAGCTTTCTTT. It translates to CASRSNPRAENTEAFF.

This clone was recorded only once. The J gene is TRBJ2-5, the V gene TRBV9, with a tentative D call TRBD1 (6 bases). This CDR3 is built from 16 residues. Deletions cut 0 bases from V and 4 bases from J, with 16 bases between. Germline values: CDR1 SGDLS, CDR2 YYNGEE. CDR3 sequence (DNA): TGTGCCAGCAGCGTAGAGCGGACTCAGGGGCGAGAGACCCAGTACTTC. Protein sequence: CASSVERTQGRETQYF. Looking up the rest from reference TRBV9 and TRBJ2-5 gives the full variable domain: DSGVTQTPKHLITATGQRVTLRCSPRSGDLSVYWYQQSLDQGLQFLIQYYNGEERAKGNILERFSAQQFPDLHSELNLSSLELGDSALYFCASSVERTQGRETQYFGPGTRLLVL.

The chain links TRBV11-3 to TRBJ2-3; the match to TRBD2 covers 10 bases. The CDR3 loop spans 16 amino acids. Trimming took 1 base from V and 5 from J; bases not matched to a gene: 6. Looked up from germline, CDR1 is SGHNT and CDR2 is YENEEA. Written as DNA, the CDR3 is TGTGCCAGCAGCTTAGGGCTAGCGGGAGAAGTAGATACGCAGTATTTT. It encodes CASSLGLAGEVDTQYF.

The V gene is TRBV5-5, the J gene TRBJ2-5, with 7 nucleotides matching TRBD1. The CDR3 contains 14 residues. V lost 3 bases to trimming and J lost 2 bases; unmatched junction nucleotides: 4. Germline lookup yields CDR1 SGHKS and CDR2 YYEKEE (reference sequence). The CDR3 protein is CASSSQGQQETQYF. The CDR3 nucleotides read TGTGCCAGCAGCTCGCAGGGACAGCAAGAGACCCAGTACTTC.

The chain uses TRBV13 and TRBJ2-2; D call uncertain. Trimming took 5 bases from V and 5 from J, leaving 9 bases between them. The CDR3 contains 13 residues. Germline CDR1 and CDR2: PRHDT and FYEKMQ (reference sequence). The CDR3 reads CASSPRLTGELFF. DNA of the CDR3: TGTGCCAGCAGCCCCCGGCTGACCGGGGAGCTGTTTTTT.

The CDR3, as DNA: TGTGCCAGCAGTCCGTGGGGGATTCACTATGGCTACACCTTC. Protein: CASSPWGIHYGYTF. The chain is built from TRBV6-5 and TRBJ1-2, with D possibly matching TRBD1 (5 bases). Germline CDR1 and CDR2: MNHEY and SVGAGI. The CDR3 has 14 residues. Trimming left V 5 bases short and J 3 bases short, with 13 bases between.

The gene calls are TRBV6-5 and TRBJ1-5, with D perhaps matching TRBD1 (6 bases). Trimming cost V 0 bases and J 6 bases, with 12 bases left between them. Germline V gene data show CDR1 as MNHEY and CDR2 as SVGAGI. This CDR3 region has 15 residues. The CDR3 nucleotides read TGTGCCAGCAGTTACTCGAAACAGGGTCCTCAGCCCCAGCATTTT. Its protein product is CASSYSKQGPQPQHF.

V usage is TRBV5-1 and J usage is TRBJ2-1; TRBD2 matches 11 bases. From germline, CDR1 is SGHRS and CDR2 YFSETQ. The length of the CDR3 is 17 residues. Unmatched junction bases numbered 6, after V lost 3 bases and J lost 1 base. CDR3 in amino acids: CASSYITSGSSYNEQFF. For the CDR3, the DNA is TGCGCCAGCAGCTATATCACTAGCGGGAGTTCCTACAATGAGCAGTTCTTC.

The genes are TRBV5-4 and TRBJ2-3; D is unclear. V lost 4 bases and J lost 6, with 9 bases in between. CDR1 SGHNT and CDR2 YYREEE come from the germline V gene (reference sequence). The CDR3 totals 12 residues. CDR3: CASSARLDTQYF. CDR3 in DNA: TGTGCCAGCAGCGCTAGACTGGATACGCAGTATTTT.

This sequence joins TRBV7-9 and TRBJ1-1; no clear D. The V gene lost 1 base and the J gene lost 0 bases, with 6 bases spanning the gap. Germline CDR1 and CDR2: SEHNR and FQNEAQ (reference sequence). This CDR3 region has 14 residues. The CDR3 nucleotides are TGTGCCAGCAGCTTAGACCTTATGAACACTGAAGCTTTCTTT. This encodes CASSLDLMNTEAFF.

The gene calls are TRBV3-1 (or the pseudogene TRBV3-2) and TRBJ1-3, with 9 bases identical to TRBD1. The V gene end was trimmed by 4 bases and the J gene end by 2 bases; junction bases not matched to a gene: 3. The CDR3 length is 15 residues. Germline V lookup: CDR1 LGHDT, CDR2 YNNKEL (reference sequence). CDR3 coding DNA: TGTGCCAGCAGCCCTCGGGACAGGGCTGGAAACACCATATATTTT. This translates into CASSPRDRAGNTIYF.

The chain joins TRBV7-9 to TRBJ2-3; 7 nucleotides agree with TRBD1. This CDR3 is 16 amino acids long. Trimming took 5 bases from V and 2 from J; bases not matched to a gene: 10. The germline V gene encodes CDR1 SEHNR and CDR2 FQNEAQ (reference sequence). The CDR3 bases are TGTGCCAGCAGCCCGCCCGGGACAGTCCTCACAGATACGCAGTATTTT. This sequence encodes CASSPPGTVLTDTQYF.

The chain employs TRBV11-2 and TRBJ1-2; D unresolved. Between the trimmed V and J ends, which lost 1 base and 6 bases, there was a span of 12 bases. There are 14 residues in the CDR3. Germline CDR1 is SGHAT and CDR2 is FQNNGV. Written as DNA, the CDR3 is TGTGCCAGCAGCTTAGTTCCGGACTCGGATGGCTACACCTTC. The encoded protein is CASSLVPDSDGYTF. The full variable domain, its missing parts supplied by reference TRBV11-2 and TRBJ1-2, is EAGVAQSPRYKIIEKRQSVAFWCNPISGHATLYWYQQILGQGPKLLIQFQNNGVVDDSQLPKDRFSAERLKGVDSTLKIQPAKLEDSAVYLCASSLVPDSDGYTFGSGTRLTVV.

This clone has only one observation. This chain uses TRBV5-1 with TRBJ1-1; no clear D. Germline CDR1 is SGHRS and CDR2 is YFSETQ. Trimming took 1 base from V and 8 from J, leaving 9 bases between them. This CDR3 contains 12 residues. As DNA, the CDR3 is TGCGCCAGCAGCTTGACGGGAGTCGAAGCTTTCTTT. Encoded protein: CASSLTGVEAFF.

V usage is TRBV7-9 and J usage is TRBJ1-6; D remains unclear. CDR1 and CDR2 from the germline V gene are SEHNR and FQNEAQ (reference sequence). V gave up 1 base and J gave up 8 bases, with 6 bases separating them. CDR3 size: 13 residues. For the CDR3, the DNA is TGTGCCAGCAGCTTAGAGGGCTATTCACCCCTCCACTTT. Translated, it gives CASSLEGYSPLHF. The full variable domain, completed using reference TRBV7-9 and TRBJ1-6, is DTGVSQNPRHKITKRGQNVTFRCDPISEHNRLYWYRQTLGQGPEFLTYFQNEAQLEKSRLLSDRFSAERPKGSFSTLEIQRTEQGDSAMYLCASSLEGYSPLHFGNGTRLTVT.

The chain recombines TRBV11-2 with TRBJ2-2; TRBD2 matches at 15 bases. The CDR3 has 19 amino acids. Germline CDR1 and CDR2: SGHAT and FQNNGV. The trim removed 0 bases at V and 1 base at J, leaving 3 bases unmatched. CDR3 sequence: CASSLDSGLAGGNTGELFF. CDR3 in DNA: TGTGCCAGCAGCTTAGATTCGGGACTAGCGGGGGGGAACACCGGGGAGCTGTTTTTT.

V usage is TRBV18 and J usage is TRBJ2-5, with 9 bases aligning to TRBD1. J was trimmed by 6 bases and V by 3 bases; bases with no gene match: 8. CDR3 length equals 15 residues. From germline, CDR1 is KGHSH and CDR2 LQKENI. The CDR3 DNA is TGTGCCAGCTCACCCCAGGGACAGGGTCTACAGACCCAGTACTTC. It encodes CASSPQGQGLQTQYF. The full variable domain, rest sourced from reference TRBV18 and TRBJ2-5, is NAGVMQNPRHLVRRRGQEARLRCSPMKGHSHVYWYRQLPEEGLKFMVYLQKENIIDESGMPKERFSAEFPKEGPSILRIQQVVRGDSAAYFCASSPQGQGLQTQYFGPGTRLLVL.

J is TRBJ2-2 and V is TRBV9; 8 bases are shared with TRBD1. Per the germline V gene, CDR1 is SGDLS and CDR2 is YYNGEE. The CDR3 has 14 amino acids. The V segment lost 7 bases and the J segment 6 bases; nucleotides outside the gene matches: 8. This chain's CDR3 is CASQRDRLSGELFF. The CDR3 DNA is TGTGCCAGCCAACGGGACAGGTTGTCCGGGGAGCTGTTTTTT.

CDR3 DNA sequence: TGTGCCAGCAGCCCCCGGCTAGGGCCCCAACATGAGCAGTTCTTC. This translates into CASSPRLGPQHEQFF. The genes are TRBV5-5 and TRBJ2-1; unclear D gene. The CDR3 contains 15 residues. Germline V gene lookup returns CDR1 SGHKS and CDR2 YYEKEE (reference sequence). Trimming pared 4 bases from V and 8 bases from J, leaving 19 bases between.

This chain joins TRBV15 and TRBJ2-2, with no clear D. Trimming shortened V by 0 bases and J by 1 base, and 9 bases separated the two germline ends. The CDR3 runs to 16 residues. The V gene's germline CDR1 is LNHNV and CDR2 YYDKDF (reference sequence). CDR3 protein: CATSRDRAENTGELFF. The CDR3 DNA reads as TGTGCCACCAGCAGAGATCGGGCAGAGAACACCGGGGAGCTGTTTTTT.

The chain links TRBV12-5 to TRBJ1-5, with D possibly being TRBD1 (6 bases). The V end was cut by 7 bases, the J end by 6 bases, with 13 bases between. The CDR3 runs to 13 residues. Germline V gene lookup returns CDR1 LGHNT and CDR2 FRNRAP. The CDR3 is CASASGGAQPQHF. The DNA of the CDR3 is TGTGCTAGTGCCTCGGGGGGGGCTCAGCCCCAGCATTTT.

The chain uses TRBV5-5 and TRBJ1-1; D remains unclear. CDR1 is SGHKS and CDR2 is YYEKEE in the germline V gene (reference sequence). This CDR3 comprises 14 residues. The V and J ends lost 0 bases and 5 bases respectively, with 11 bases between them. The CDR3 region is CASSLEVMGTEAFF. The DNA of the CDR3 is TGTGCCAGCAGCTTGGAAGTGATGGGGACTGAAGCTTTCTTT.

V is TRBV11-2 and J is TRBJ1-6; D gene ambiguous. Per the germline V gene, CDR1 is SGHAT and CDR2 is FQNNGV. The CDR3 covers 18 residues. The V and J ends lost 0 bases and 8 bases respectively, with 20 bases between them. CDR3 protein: CASSLDLGRAPAHSPLHF. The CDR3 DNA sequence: TGTGCCAGCAGCTTAGATTTGGGAAGGGCTCCAGCTCATTCACCCCTCCACTTT.